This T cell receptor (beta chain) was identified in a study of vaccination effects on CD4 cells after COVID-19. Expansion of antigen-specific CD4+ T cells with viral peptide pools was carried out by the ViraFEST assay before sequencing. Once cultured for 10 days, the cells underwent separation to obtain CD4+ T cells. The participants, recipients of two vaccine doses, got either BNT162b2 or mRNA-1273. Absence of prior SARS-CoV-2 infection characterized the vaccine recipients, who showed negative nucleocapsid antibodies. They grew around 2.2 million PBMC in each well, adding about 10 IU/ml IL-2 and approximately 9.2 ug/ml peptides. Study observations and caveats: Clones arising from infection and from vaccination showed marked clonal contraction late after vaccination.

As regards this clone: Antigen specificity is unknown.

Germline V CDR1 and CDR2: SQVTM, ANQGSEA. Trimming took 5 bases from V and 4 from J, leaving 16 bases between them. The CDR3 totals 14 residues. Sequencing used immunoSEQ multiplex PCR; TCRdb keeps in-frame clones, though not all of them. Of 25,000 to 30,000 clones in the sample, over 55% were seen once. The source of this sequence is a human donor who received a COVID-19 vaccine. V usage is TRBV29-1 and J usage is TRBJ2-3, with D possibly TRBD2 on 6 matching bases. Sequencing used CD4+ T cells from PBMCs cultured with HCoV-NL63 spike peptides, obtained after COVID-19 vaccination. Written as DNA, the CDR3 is TGCAGCGTTAATGTCGGGGGAGTGTCAGATACGCAGTATTTT. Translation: CSVNVGGVSDTQYF.